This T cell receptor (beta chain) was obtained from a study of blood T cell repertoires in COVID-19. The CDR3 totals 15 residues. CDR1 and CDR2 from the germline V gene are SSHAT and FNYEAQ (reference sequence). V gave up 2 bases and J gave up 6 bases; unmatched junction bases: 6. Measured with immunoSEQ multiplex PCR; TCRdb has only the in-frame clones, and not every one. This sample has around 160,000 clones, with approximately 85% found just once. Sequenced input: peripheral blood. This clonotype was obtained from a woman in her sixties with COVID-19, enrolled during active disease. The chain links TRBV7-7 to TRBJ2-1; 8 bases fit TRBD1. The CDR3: CASSLRQGNGNEQFF. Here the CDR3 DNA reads TGTGCCAGCAGCTTAAGACAGGGGAATGGCAATGAGCAGTTCTTC.